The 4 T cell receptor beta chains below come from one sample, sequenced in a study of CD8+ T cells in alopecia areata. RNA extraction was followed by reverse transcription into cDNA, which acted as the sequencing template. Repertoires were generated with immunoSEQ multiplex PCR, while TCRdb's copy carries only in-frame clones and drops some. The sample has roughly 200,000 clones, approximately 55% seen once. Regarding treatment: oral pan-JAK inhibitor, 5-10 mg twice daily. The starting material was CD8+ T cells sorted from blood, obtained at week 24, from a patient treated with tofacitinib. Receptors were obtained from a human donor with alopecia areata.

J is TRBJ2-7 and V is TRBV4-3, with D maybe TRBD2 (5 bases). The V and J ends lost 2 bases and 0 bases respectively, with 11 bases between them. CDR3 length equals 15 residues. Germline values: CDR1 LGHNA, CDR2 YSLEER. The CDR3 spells CASSQRFGDSYEQYF. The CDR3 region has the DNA TGCGCCAGCAGCCAACGCTTCGGGGACTCCTACGAGCAGTACTTC.

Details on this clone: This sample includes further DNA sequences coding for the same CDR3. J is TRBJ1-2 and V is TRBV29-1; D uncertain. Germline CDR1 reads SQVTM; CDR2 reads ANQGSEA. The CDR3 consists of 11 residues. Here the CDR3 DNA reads TGCAGTGCGGGCGTTAACTATGGCTACACCTTC. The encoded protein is CSAGVNYGYTF.

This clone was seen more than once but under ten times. In DNA form, the CDR3 reads TGTGCCAGTAGTATAGGCGGGGGGGCCCGGAATGAGCAGTTCTTC. Translation: CASSIGGGARNEQFF. This sequence joins TRBV19 and TRBJ2-1, with TRBD2 identical over 9 bases. Germline CDR1 is LNHDA and CDR2 is SQIVND (reference sequence). The junction had 5 bases not matched to a gene; V was cut back by 1 base and J by 7 bases. The CDR3 consists of 15 residues.

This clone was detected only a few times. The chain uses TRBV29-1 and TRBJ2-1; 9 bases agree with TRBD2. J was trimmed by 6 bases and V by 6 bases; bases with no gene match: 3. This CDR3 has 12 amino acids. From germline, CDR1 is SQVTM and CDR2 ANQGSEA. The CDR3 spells CSVIAGANEQFF. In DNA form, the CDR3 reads TGCAGCGTAATAGCGGGGGCCAATGAGCAGTTCTTC.